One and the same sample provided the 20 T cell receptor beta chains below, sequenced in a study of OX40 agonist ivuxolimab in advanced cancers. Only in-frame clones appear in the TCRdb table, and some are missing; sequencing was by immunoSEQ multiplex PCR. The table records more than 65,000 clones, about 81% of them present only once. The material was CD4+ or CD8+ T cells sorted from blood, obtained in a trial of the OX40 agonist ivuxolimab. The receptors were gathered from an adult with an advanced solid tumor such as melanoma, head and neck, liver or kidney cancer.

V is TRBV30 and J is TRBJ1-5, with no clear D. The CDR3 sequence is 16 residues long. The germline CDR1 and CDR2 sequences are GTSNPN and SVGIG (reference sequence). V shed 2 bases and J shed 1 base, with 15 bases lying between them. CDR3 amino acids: CAWSKGGAGSNQPQHF. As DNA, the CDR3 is TGTGCCTGGAGTAAGGGTGGAGCCGGCAGCAATCAGCCCCAGCATTTT.

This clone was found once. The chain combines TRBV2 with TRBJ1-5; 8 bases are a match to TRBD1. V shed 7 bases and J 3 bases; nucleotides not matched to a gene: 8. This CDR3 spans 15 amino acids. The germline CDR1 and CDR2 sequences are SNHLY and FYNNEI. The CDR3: CASKKPGGDNQPQHF. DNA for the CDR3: TGTGCCAGCAAAAAGCCAGGGGGCGACAATCAGCCCCAGCATTTT.

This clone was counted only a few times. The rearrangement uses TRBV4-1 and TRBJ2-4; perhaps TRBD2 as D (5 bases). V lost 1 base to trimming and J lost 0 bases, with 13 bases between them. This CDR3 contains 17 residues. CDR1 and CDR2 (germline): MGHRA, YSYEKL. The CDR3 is CASSQVRGLLAKNIQYF. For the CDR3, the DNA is TGCGCCAGCAGCCAAGTACGCGGGTTGCTAGCCAAAAACATTCAGTACTTC.

DNA for the CDR3: TGTGCCAGCAGCTCGAGCGGGCTGAGGCAGTATTTT. This translates into CASSSSGLRQYF. J is TRBJ2-3 and V is TRBV7-9; possible D gene TRBD2, 6 bases. The CDR3 sequence is 12 residues long. Trimming removed 4 bases from V and 11 bases from J, with 13 bases in between. The germline V gene has CDR1 SEHNR and CDR2 FQNEAQ (reference sequence). The entire variable domain, with the rest obtained from reference TRBV7-9 and TRBJ2-3, is as follows: DTGVSQNPRHKITKRGQNVTFRCDPISEHNRLYWYRQTLGQGPEFLTYFQNEAQLEKSRLLSDRFSAERPKGSFSTLEIQRTEQGDSAMYLCASSSSGLRQYFGPGTRLTVL.

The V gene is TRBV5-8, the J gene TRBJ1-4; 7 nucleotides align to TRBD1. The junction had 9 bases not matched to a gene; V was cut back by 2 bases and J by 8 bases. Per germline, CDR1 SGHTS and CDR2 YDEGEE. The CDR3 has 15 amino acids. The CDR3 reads CASSLPRQGDEKLFF. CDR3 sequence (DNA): TGTGCCAGCAGCTTACCTCGACAGGGTGACGAAAAACTGTTTTTT. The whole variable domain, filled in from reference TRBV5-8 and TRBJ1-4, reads EAGVTQSPTHLIKTRGQQATLRCSPISGHTSVYWYQQALGLGLQFLLWYDEGEERNRGNFPPRFSGRQFPNYSSELNVNALELEDSALYLCASSLPRQGDEKLFFGSGTQLSVL.

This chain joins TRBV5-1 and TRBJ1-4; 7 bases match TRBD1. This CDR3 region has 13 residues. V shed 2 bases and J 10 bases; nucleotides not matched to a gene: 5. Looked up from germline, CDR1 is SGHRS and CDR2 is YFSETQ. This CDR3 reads CASSFGTEGKLFF. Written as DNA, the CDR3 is TGCGCCAGCAGCTTCGGGACAGAGGGAAAACTGTTTTTT.

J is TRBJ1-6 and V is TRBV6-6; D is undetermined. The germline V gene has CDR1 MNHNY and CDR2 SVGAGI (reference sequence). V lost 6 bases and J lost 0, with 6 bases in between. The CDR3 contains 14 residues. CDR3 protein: CASRKSSYNSPLHF. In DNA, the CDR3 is TGTGCCAGCAGGAAGAGCTCCTATAATTCACCCCTCCACTTT.

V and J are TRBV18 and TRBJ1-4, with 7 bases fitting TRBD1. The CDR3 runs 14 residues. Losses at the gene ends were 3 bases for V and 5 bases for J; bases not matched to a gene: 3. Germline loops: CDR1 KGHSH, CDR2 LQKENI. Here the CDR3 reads CASSPRDSNEKLFF. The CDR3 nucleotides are TGTGCCAGCTCACCCCGGGACAGCAATGAAAAACTGTTTTTT.

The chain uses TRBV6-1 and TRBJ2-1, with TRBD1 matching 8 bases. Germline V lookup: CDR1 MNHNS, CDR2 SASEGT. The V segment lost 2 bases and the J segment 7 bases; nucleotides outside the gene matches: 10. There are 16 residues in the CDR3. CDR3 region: CASSEQQGAARNEQFF. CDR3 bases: TGTGCCAGCAGTGAACAGCAGGGGGCGGCCCGTAATGAGCAGTTCTTC.

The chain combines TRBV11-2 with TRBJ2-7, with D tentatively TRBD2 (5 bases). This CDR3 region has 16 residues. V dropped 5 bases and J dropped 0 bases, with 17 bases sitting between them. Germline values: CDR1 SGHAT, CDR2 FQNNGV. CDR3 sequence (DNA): TGTGCCAGCAGCCGCAACCTCGGCGGGTACTCCTACGAGCAGTACTTC. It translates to CASSRNLGGYSYEQYF.

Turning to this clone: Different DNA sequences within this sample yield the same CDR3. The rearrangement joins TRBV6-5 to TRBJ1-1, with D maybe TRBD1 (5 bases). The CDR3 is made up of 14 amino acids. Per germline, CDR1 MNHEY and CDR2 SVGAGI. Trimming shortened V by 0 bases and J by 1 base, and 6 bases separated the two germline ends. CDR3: CASSYSGGNTEAFF. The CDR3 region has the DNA TGTGCCAGCAGTTACTCCGGGGGGAACACTGAAGCTTTCTTT.

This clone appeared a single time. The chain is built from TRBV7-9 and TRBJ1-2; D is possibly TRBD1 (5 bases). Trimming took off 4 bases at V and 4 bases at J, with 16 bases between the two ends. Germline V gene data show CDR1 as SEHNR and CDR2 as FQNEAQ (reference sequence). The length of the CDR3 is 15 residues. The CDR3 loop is CASSSTDGDGYGYTF. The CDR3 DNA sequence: TGTGCCAGCAGCTCTACTGATGGGGACGGCTATGGCTACACCTTC.

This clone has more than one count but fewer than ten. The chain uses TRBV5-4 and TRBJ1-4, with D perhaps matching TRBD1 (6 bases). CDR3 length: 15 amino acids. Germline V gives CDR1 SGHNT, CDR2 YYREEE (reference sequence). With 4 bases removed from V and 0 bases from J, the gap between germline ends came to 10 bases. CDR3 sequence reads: CASSDRQATNEKLFF. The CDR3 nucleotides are TGTGCCAGCAGCGACAGACAGGCAACTAATGAAAAACTGTTTTTT.

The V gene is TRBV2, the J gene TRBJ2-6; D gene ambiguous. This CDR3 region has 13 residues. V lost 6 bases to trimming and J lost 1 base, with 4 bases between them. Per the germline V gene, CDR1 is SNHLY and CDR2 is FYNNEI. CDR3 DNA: TGTGCCAGCAGGGGGTCTGGGGCCAACGTCCTGACTTTC. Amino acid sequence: CASRGSGANVLTF.

The CDR3 spells CAWILGARLPNTEAFF. In DNA form, the CDR3 reads TGTGCCTGGATCTTGGGGGCGCGTCTCCCGAACACTGAAGCTTTCTTT. The chain is built from TRBV30 and TRBJ1-1; perhaps TRBD1 as D (6 bases). The V end was cut by 4 bases, the J end by 1 base, with 19 bases between. The CDR3 has 16 residues. CDR1 is GTSNPN, CDR2 SVGIG, per germline (reference sequence). Combining the CDR3 with reference TRBV30 and TRBJ1-1 gives the whole variable domain SQTIHQWPATLVQPVGSPLSLECTVEGTSNPNLYWYRQAAGRGLQLLFYSVGIGQISSEVPQNLSASRPQDRQFILSSKKLLLSDSGFYLCAWILGARLPNTEAFFGQGTRLTVV.

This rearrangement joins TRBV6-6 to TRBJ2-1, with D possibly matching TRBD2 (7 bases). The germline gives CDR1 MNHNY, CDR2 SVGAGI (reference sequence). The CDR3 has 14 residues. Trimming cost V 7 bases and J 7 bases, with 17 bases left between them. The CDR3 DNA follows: TGTGCCAGCAAGGCGGGGGCTCAGGGGAATGAGCAGTTCTTC. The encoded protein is CASKAGAQGNEQFF.

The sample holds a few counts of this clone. CDR3 nucleotides: TGTGCCAGCAGCCCTCGGACAGGTAGCAATCAGCCCCAGCATTTT. The encoded protein is CASSPRTGSNQPQHF. V usage is TRBV6-6 and J usage is TRBJ1-5, with 7 bases that match TRBD1. J was trimmed by 0 bases and V by 6 bases; bases with no gene match: 5. Per germline, CDR1 MNHNY and CDR2 SVGAGI (reference sequence). The length of the CDR3 is 15 residues.

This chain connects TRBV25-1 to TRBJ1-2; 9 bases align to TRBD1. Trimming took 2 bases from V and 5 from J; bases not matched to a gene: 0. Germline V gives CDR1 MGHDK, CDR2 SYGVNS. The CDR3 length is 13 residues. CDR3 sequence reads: CASSEGTGYGYTF. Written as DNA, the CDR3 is TGTGCCAGCAGTGAAGGGACAGGGTATGGCTACACCTTC.

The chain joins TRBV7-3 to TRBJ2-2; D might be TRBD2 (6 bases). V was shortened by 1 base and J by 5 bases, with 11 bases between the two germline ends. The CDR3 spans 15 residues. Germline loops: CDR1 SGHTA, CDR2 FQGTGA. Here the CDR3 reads CASSLMGLSTGELFF. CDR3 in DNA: TGTGCCAGCAGCTTAATGGGACTTTCTACCGGGGAGCTGTTTTTT.

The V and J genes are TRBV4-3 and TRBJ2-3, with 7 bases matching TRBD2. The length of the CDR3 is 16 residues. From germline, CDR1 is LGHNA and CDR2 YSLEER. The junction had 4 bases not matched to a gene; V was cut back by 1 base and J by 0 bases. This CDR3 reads CASSQASGPSTDTQYF. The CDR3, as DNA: TGCGCCAGCAGCCAAGCTAGCGGCCCTAGCACAGATACGCAGTATTTT.